This T cell receptor (beta chain) was observed in a study of a mutant IDH1 vaccine in newly diagnosed glioma. The wider study: Every participant had undergone radiotherapy, temozolomide, or both before, and most underwent both.

A single count supports this clone. What it binds is unknown. Specified time point: week 47, end of study. In every dose of vaccine, 300 ug of mutant IDH1 20-mer peptide was given alongside topical imiquimod. Patients underwent eight vaccinations, which took place in weeks 1, 3, 5, 7, 11, 15, 19 and 23. V was pared by 1 base and J by 6 bases, with 14 bases between. The CDR3 runs to 15 residues. Germline lookup yields CDR1 SGHDN and CDR2 FVKESK. Measured with immunoSEQ multiplex PCR; TCRdb has only the in-frame clones, and not every one. The sample yields just over 60,000 clones, about four fifths seen once.

The material was PBMCs, obtained from a glioma patient whose treatment included an IDH1 peptide vaccine. The receptor comes from a man aged 25 to 40 with glioma. The V and J genes are TRBV14 and TRBJ2-3, with TRBD2 as a possible D gene (6 bases). The CDR3 nucleotides are TGTGCCAGCAGCCAAGGAATCCTGAGCGGGGATACGCAGTATTTT. Encoded protein: CASSQGILSGDTQYF.